The 8 T cell receptor beta chains presented below share a single source sample, sequenced in a study of cytomegalovirus exposure and HLA in healthy donors. The PCR made use of 60 Vbeta and 13 Jbeta primers. TCRdb keeps only in-frame clones here, not all; method: immunoSEQ multiplex PCR. The table lists 150,000 or so clones, 80% of them singletons. The sample was PBMCs. The source of these receptors is a man in his thirties or forties in good health and CMV-seropositive.

The CDR3 reads CASSFQSTGELFF. CDR3 sequence (DNA): TGTGCCAGTAGCTTCCAGTCAACCGGGGAGCTGTTTTTT. The chain carries TRBV19 and TRBJ2-2, with D unresolved. The V gene lost 6 bases and the J gene lost 5 bases, with 10 bases spanning the gap. This CDR3 is built from 13 residues. Germline V gene sequence: CDR1 LNHDA, CDR2 SQIVND (reference sequence).

V and J are TRBV6-5 and TRBJ2-1, with 11 nucleotides matching TRBD2. The CDR3 totals 15 residues. V lost 4 bases and J lost 5; bases outside the gene matches: 4. The V gene's germline CDR1 is MNHEY and CDR2 SVGAGI. The DNA of the CDR3 is TGTGCCAGCAGTTCCGGGACTAGCGGTAACAATGAGCAGTTCTTC. This translates into CASSSGTSGNNEQFF.

The V and J genes are TRBV28 and TRBJ2-7; possible D gene TRBD1, 6 bases. Germline CDR1 is MDHEN and CDR2 is SYDVKM. V lost 7 bases and J 5 bases, leaving 21 bases between the germline ends. The CDR3 totals 15 residues. The CDR3 loop reads CASTSQGRGFHEQYF. The CDR3 DNA is TGTGCCAGCACATCACAGGGTAGGGGGTTCCACGAGCAGTACTTC.

This clone occurred once. CDR3 bases: TGTGCCAGCAGCATAGGACAGGGGGCCCAGCCCCAGCATTTT. Translating gives CASSIGQGAQPQHF. This chain connects TRBV7-9 to TRBJ1-5; TRBD1 matches at 11 bases. The CDR3 sequence is 14 residues long. The V gene end was trimmed by 5 bases and the J gene end by 7 bases; junction bases not matched to a gene: 4. Germline V lookup: CDR1 SEHNR, CDR2 FQNEAQ (reference sequence). The full variable domain, in which reference TRBV7-9 and TRBJ1-5 provide the parts outside the CDR3, is DTGVSQNPRHKITKRGQNVTFRCDPISEHNRLYWYRQTLGQGPEFLTYFQNEAQLEKSRLLSDRFSAERPKGSFSTLEIQRTEQGDSAMYLCASSIGQGAQPQHFGDGTRLSIL.

This clone was seen a handful of times. The V gene is TRBV18, the J gene TRBJ1-5; 8 nucleotides line up with TRBD1. With V trimmed by 3 bases and J by 5 bases, 9 bases remained unmatched. This CDR3 region has 16 residues. CDR1 KGHSH and CDR2 LQKENI come from the germline V gene. CDR3 sequence reads: CASSPPGQGEYQPQHF. The DNA of the CDR3 is TGTGCCAGCTCACCCCCCGGACAGGGCGAGTATCAGCCCCAGCATTTT.

The chain uses TRBV4-1 and TRBJ2-7, with D possibly TRBD2 on 5 matching bases. Germline-derived CDR1 and CDR2 are MGHRA and YSYEKL. Between the trimmed V and J ends, which lost 0 bases and 5 bases, there was a span of 14 bases. CDR3 length: 15 residues. The CDR3 sequence: CASSQDRTGSHEQYF. As DNA, the CDR3 is TGCGCCAGCAGCCAAGATAGGACGGGGAGCCACGAGCAGTACTTC.

The V gene is TRBV30, the J gene TRBJ1-5; TRBD1 is a possible D gene (5 bases). CDR3 length: 13 residues. V lost 3 bases and J 1 base, leaving 7 bases between the germline ends. Germline values: CDR1 GTSNPN, CDR2 SVGIG (reference sequence). The CDR3 spells CAWRRGSNQPQHF. The DNA of the CDR3 is TGTGCCTGGAGGCGGGGGAGCAATCAGCCCCAGCATTTT. Full variable domain (outside the CDR3, taken from reference TRBV30 and TRBJ1-5): SQTIHQWPATLVQPVGSPLSLECTVEGTSNPNLYWYRQAAGRGLQLLFYSVGIGQISSEVPQNLSASRPQDRQFILSSKKLLLSDSGFYLCAWRRGSNQPQHFGDGTRLSIL.

The gene calls are TRBV5-1 and TRBJ2-1; no clear D gene. Trimming removed 4 bases from V and 2 bases from J, with 13 bases in between. Germline CDR1 reads SGHRS; CDR2 reads YFSETQ. The CDR3 contains 15 residues. The CDR3 DNA follows: TGCGCCAGCAGCCAAATAGCTGTTACCTACAATGAGCAGTTCTTC. This sequence encodes CASSQIAVTYNEQFF.